The 27 T cell receptor beta chains below come from one sample, sequenced in a study of cytotoxic CD8 clonotypes in ibrutinib-treated CLL. Sequencing used immunoSEQ multiplex PCR; TCRdb keeps in-frame clones, though not all of them. The table includes approximately 190,000 clones, 65% to 80% detected once. This specimen consisted of PBMCs, obtained after 12 months of ibrutinib treatment. Source of these receptors: a human donor with chronic lymphocytic leukemia.

This clone was seen only once. V is TRBV6-5 and J is TRBJ1-5; D is ambiguous. Trimming removed 6 bases at V and 9 bases at J, with 12 bases between. CDR1 MNHEY and CDR2 SVGAGI come from the germline V gene. The CDR3 totals 12 residues. Here the CDR3 reads CASSKDLRPQHF. The CDR3 nucleotides read TGTGCCAGCAGCAAAGATTTGCGGCCCCAGCATTTT.

V gene TRBV12-5 combines with J gene TRBJ1-1, with D perhaps matching TRBD1 (6 bases). The CDR3 sequence is 13 residues long. The germline V gene has CDR1 LGHNT and CDR2 FRNRAP. The V end was cut by 5 bases, the J end by 3 bases, with 10 bases between. The chain's CDR3 is CASGTSGDTEAFF. Written as DNA, the CDR3 is TGTGCTAGTGGTACTTCAGGGGACACTGAAGCTTTCTTT.

The V and J genes are TRBV30 and TRBJ2-7; 10 bases agree with TRBD1. CDR1 is GTSNPN, CDR2 SVGIG, per germline (reference sequence). The CDR3 contains 17 residues. V lost 1 base and J lost 2; bases outside the gene matches: 11. Here the CDR3 DNA reads TGTGCCTGGAGTGCCGGGACAGGGGCCCGATATACCTACGAGCAGTACTTC. It is translated as CAWSAGTGARYTYEQYF.

CDR3: CASRSTGSGTGELFF. In nucleotides, the CDR3 is TGTGCCAGCAGATCGACAGGGTCCGGCACCGGGGAGCTGTTTTTT. The gene calls are TRBV27 and TRBJ2-2; the match to TRBD1 covers 7 bases. The V and J ends lost 6 bases and 4 bases, in that order; junction bases with no gene match: 8. Germline values: CDR1 MNHEY, CDR2 SMNVEV (reference sequence). CDR3 length: 15 residues.

J is TRBJ2-7 and V is TRBV19; D not resolved. CDR1 LNHDA and CDR2 SQIVND come from the germline V gene (reference sequence). Trimming cost V 4 bases and J 4 bases, with 14 bases left between them. This CDR3 contains 14 residues. The CDR3 DNA is TGTGCCAGTAGTAGCCAGGACCGAGTTTACGAGCAGTACTTC. It translates to CASSSQDRVYEQYF.

This sequence joins TRBV30 and TRBJ1-1, with D possibly being TRBD1 (5 bases). From germline, CDR1 is GTSNPN and CDR2 SVGIG (reference sequence). This CDR3 is built from 14 residues. V shed 0 bases and J shed 1 base, with 9 bases lying between them. The CDR3 coding sequence is TGTGCCTGGAGTGTAGGGGTGGGGAACACTGAAGCTTTCTTT. Translating it yields CAWSVGVGNTEAFF.

The CDR3 region is CASSALGKGVNEQFF. In DNA, the CDR3 is TGTGCCAGCAGCGCGTTAGGGAAGGGGGTTAATGAGCAGTTCTTC. The rearrangement uses TRBV9 and TRBJ2-1; D perhaps matches TRBD1 (6 bases). CDR3 length: 15 residues. The ends were cut back, 3 bases at V and 7 bases at J, with 17 bases in the middle. Looked up from germline, CDR1 is SGDLS and CDR2 is YYNGEE.

The chain combines TRBV5-4 with TRBJ2-7; D gene ambiguous. Germline-derived CDR1 and CDR2 are SGHNT and YYREEE (reference sequence). The CDR3 has 16 amino acids. V shed 2 bases and J shed 0 bases, with 15 bases lying between them. CDR3 sequence reads: CASSFGGNPSSYEQYF. CDR3 coding DNA: TGTGCCAGCAGCTTTGGCGGCAATCCAAGCTCCTACGAGCAGTACTTC.

This clone has only one observation. The V and J genes are TRBV6-5 and TRBJ1-1, with 11 bases fitting TRBD1. Germline V gives CDR1 MNHEY, CDR2 SVGAGI. The trim removed 5 bases at V and 4 bases at J, leaving 6 bases unmatched. The CDR3 covers 15 residues. CDR3 nucleotide sequence: TGTGCCAGCAGTCGCTGGGACAGGGGGACCACTGAAGCTTTCTTT. Its protein product is CASSRWDRGTTEAFF.

V usage is TRBV28 and J usage is TRBJ2-1; a possible D gene is TRBD1 (5 bases). Germline CDR1 is MDHEN and CDR2 is SYDVKM. This CDR3 spans 14 amino acids. V lost 4 bases, J lost 10 bases, and 17 bases lay in between. The CDR3 sequence: CASSSLLRTSEQFF. The CDR3 DNA sequence: TGTGCCAGCAGTTCACTATTAAGGACATCGGAGCAGTTCTTC.

This clone was observed at least ten times. The CDR3 nucleotides are TGCGCCAGCAGCCACGAACTAGCGGGAGATTACGAGCAGTACTTC. Translated, it gives CASSHELAGDYEQYF. This rearrangement joins TRBV4-3 to TRBJ2-7; 11 bases fit TRBD2. The J segment lost 4 bases and the V segment lost 3 bases, leaving 5 bases of the junction unmatched. Germline CDR1 and CDR2: LGHNA and YSLEER. The CDR3 sequence is 15 residues long.

The J gene is TRBJ2-7, the V gene TRBV2; a possible D gene is TRBD2 (5 bases). There are 14 residues in the CDR3. Germline V lookup: CDR1 SNHLY, CDR2 FYNNEI. V was cut by 6 bases and J by 3 bases, with 15 bases left in between. The CDR3 protein is CASSGVEAVYEQYF. The CDR3 nucleotides read TGTGCCAGCAGCGGGGTGGAAGCGGTCTACGAGCAGTACTTC.

In its sample, this clone was seen once. This chain links TRBV5-1 with TRBJ2-3; D remains unclear. V was trimmed by 0 bases and J by 0 bases, leaving 5 bases between them. Germline CDR1 reads SGHRS; CDR2 reads YFSETQ. This CDR3 comprises 14 residues. The CDR3 loop is CASSLGASTDTQYF. The CDR3 nucleotides read TGCGCCAGCAGCTTGGGCGCGAGCACAGATACGCAGTATTTT.

About this clone itself: The same CDR3 arises from other DNA sequences in this sample as well. This rearrangement joins TRBV10-3 to TRBJ2-7; no clear D. CDR1 ENHRY and CDR2 SYGVKD come from the germline V gene. The CDR3 is 13 amino acids. V dropped 2 bases and J dropped 2 bases, with 7 bases sitting between them. This CDR3 is CAISEGSTYEQYF. In DNA, the CDR3 is TGTGCCATCAGTGAGGGGTCTACCTACGAGCAGTACTTC.

The chain uses TRBV6-4 and TRBJ1-4, with D possibly matching TRBD1 (5 bases). The germline V gene has CDR1 MRHNA and CDR2 SNTAGT. Trimming removed 4 bases at V and 3 bases at J, with 12 bases between. The CDR3 has 15 amino acids. The CDR3 sequence: CASSATGAANEKLFF. In DNA, the CDR3 is TGTGCCAGCAGTGCGACTGGGGCAGCTAATGAAAAACTGTTTTTT.

The chain employs TRBV28 and TRBJ1-2; D remains ambiguous. Per the germline V gene, CDR1 is MDHEN and CDR2 is SYDVKM. V gave up 4 bases and J gave up 1 base, with 7 bases separating them. CDR3 length: 13 amino acids. DNA of the CDR3: TGTGCCAGCAGTTCTCAGGTTAACTATGGCTACACCTTC. It codes for CASSSQVNYGYTF.

This chain links TRBV5-6 with TRBJ2-3; TRBD2 is a possible D gene (6 bases). The germline gives CDR1 SGHDT, CDR2 YYEEEE. CDR3 length equals 14 residues. Trimming stripped 0 bases from V and 6 bases from J, with 11 bases between. The DNA for the CDR3 is TGTGCCAGCAGCTTGGGACTAGGTTCGGATACGCAGTATTTT. It codes for CASSLGLGSDTQYF.

This clone occurred once. The chain has TRBV9 and TRBJ2-3, with D perhaps TRBD1 or TRBD2 (5 bases each). Germline V lookup: CDR1 SGDLS, CDR2 YYNGEE. The ends were cut back, 4 bases at V and 11 bases at J, with 20 bases in the middle. This CDR3 region has 14 residues. The DNA of the CDR3 is TGTGCCAGCAGCCCCAGGGACCCCCCCGTCGGGCAGTATTTT. This encodes CASSPRDPPVGQYF.

This clone has only a few counts. The chain uses TRBV6-1 and TRBJ2-7; D is unclear. Germline values: CDR1 MNHNS, CDR2 SASEGT. CDR3 size: 12 residues. The V end was cut by 4 bases, the J end by 6 bases, with 10 bases between. The CDR3: CASSGAAFEQYF. CDR3 DNA: TGTGCCAGCAGTGGTGCAGCATTCGAGCAGTACTTC.

Here the CDR3 reads CASSLGADSGNTIYF. CDR3 sequence (DNA): TGTGCCAGCAGCTTAGGGGCAGACTCTGGAAACACCATATATTTT. V and J are TRBV7-2 and TRBJ1-3; D is unclear. From germline, CDR1 is SGHTA and CDR2 FQGNSA. V shed 1 base and J shed 0 bases, with 7 bases lying between them. CDR3 length: 15 residues.

In its sample, this clone was seen once. The rearrangement uses TRBV28 and TRBJ1-2; D unclear. The germline V gene encodes CDR1 MDHEN and CDR2 SYDVKM. The CDR3 runs 11 residues. Trimming cost V 6 bases and J 1 base, with 3 bases left between them. DNA for the CDR3: TGTGCCAGCAGGAATAACTATGGCTACACCTTC. Amino acids: CASRNNYGYTF.

This clone was detected a few times. The chain carries TRBV6-5 and TRBJ1-2; 8 positions agree with TRBD1. The CDR3 is 13 residues long. Trimming at V came to 5 bases and at J to 5 bases, leaving 4 bases not matched to a gene. Per the germline V gene, CDR1 is MNHEY and CDR2 is SVGAGI. The CDR3 loop reads CASSAQGVYGYTF. As DNA, the CDR3 is TGTGCCAGCAGTGCACAGGGGGTTTATGGCTACACCTTC.

The rearrangement uses TRBV5-1 and TRBJ2-1; 8 nucleotides align to TRBD2. CDR3 size: 16 residues. Germline V gives CDR1 SGHRS, CDR2 YFSETQ. V trimming: 1 base; J trimming: 3 bases; junction bases outside the gene matches: 6. In nucleotides, the CDR3 is TGCGCCAGCAGCTTGCCTAGCGGGTCCAACTACAATGAGCAGTTCTTC. Translated: CASSLPSGSNYNEQFF.

The chain employs TRBV6-1 and TRBJ1-2, with TRBD1 as a possible D gene (5 bases). V lost 3 bases and J 4 bases, leaving 9 bases between the germline ends. CDR3 length: 13 residues. In germline, CDR1 is MNHNS, CDR2 SASEGT. Written as DNA, the CDR3 is TGTGCCAGCAGTGACAGGGAGGGCTATGGCTACACCTTC. Translated: CASSDREGYGYTF.

The V call is TRBV28, the J call TRBJ2-2; TRBD2 aligns across 10 bases. Germline assignment: CDR1 MDHEN and CDR2 SYDVKM. Trimming took 3 bases from V and 7 from J; bases not matched to a gene: 11. The CDR3 is 17 residues long. CDR3 DNA: TGTGCCAGCAGTTTTTGGGCTAGCGGGAGTAACGGCGGGGAGCTGTTTTTT. It is translated as CASSFWASGSNGGELFF. Together with reference TRBV28 and TRBJ2-2, the CDR3 gives the full variable domain: DVKVTQSSRYLVKRTGEKVFLECVQDMDHENMFWYRQDPGLGLRLIYFSYDVKMKEKGDIPEGYSVSREKKERFSLILESASTNQTSMYLCASSFWASGSNGGELFFGEGSRLTVL.

This chain links TRBV5-4 with TRBJ1-2; no definite D call. In germline, CDR1 is SGHNT, CDR2 YYREEE (reference sequence). The CDR3 runs to 15 residues. With 0 bases removed from V and 0 bases from J, the gap between germline ends came to 9 bases. CDR3: CASSLDPGANYGYTF. CDR3 nucleotide sequence: TGTGCCAGCAGCTTGGATCCGGGAGCTAACTATGGCTACACCTTC.

The rearrangement links TRBV28 to TRBJ2-7; 11 bases are shared with TRBD2. Germline V gene sequence: CDR1 MDHEN, CDR2 SYDVKM. With V trimmed by 6 bases and J by 5 bases, 6 bases remained unmatched. CDR3 size: 14 residues. CDR3: CASSRGGLADEQYF. The CDR3 nucleotides read TGTGCCAGCAGCCGGGGGGGACTAGCGGACGAGCAGTACTTC.